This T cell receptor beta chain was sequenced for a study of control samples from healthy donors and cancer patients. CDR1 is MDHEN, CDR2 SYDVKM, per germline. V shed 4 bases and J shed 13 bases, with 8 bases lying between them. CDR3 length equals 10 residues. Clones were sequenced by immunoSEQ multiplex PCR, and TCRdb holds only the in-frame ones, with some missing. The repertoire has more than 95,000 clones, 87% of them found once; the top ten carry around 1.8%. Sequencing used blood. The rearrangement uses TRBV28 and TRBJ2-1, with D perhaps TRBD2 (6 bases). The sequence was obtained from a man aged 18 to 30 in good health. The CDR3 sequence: CASSSGLQFF. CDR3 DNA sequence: TGTGCCAGCAGTTCGGGACTCCAGTTCTTC.